Reported below is one T cell receptor (beta chain). The antigen remains undetermined. The trim removed 5 bases at V and 4 bases at J, leaving 9 bases unmatched. The CDR3 is made up of 15 amino acids. Germline V lookup: CDR1 SGHTA, CDR2 FQGTGA. The entry originates in a study of blood T cells in healthy people across ages. With a J-beta primer mix and a sample-barcoded 5' primer, a second PCR ran 7 to 11 cycles. TCRdb ran MiXCR on the 5' RACE reads and lists one entry per CDR3 protein. In the table there are approximately 960,000 distinct CDR3 sequences, about 28% of which are singletons. RNA extraction gave at least 5 micrograms of total RNA per sample. Study-wide results and limits: Age advanced and TCR beta diversity per million T cells fell, roughly linearly.

These data are also associated with another study on T cells of mothers and their children. Turning to that study: The overlap seen between related mothers and children slightly exceeded that of unrelated pairs, though not significantly.

The source is a woman aged 40 to 55 in good health. This rearrangement joins TRBV7-3 to TRBJ2-7, with TRBD2 identical over 9 bases. The source material was blood. The CDR3 DNA reads as TGTGCCAGCAGCGACCTTGGGACTAGCCAGTACGAGCAGTACTTC. It encodes CASSDLGTSQYEQYF.